The 4 T cell receptor beta chains below were found in one sample sequenced in a study of T-cell memory formation after mild COVID-19. TCRdb reanalysed the 5' RACE reads using MiXCR and keeps one entry per CDR3 protein. The table has roughly 600,000 distinct CDR3 sequences, approximately 19% seen once. Specimen: PBMCs or a T cell subset sorted from them (not recorded which). Receptors were obtained from an adult woman who had mild COVID-19 (a few samples of this study predate the infection). Cell type and time point are not known.

The chain has TRBV6-1 and TRBJ2-2; 8 nucleotides align to TRBD2. In germline, CDR1 is MNHNS, CDR2 SASEGT. This CDR3 has 16 residues. With V trimmed by 2 bases and J by 1 base, 3 bases remained unmatched. CDR3: CASSEWLAGNTGELFF. CDR3 DNA sequence: TGTGCCAGCAGTGAATGGCTAGCGGGGAACACCGGGGAGCTGTTTTTT.

The chain couples TRBV10-3 to TRBJ1-1, with D hard to call. Germline CDR1 reads ENHRY; CDR2 reads SYGVKD. The CDR3 runs to 13 residues. V was cut by 7 bases and J by 3 bases, with 12 bases left in between. CDR3 protein: CAINQTWDTEAFF. Written as DNA, the CDR3 is TGTGCCATCAACCAAACCTGGGACACTGAAGCTTTCTTT.

This chain connects TRBV4-1 to TRBJ1-4, with D perhaps matching TRBD1 (6 bases). Between the trimmed V and J ends, which lost 1 base and 1 base, there was a span of 16 bases. Germline V lookup: CDR1 MGHRA, CDR2 YSYEKL. The CDR3 runs to 18 residues. CDR3 sequence (DNA): TGCGCCAGCAGCCAAGTTGGGGGCGCGTATCAAACTAATGAAAAACTGTTTTTT. Translation gives CASSQVGGAYQTNEKLFF.

The chain couples TRBV28 to TRBJ2-7; D not resolved. CDR1 is MDHEN and CDR2 is SYDVKM in the germline V gene. The length of the CDR3 is 14 residues. The germline V and J ends were trimmed by 1 base and 6 bases, with 13 bases remaining between them. CDR3: CASSLLGSTGEQYF. CDR3 coding DNA: TGTGCCAGCAGTTTATTAGGCAGCACGGGCGAGCAGTACTTC. Full variable domain (missing parts from reference TRBV28 and TRBJ2-7): DVKVTQSSRYLVKRTGEKVFLECVQDMDHENMFWYRQDPGLGLRLIYFSYDVKMKEKGDIPEGYSVSREKKERFSLILESASTNQTSMYLCASSLLGSTGEQYFGPGTRLTVT.